This section outlines one T cell receptor (beta chain) sequence together with its context. Its antigen is as yet unknown. This sample stems from a study of T cell responses to AZD1222 COVID-19 vaccine. Findings and limits, study-wide: Donors were chiefly white British, with a greater number of females, and clonal diversity was perhaps underestimated.

The CDR3 length is 13 residues. The ends were cut back, 9 bases at V and 0 bases at J, with 8 bases in the middle. Profiling relied on immunoSEQ multiplex PCR, and the TCRdb table lists in-frame clones only, not all of them. The table has about 55,000 clones, 89% seen once. This receptor was obtained from an adult in good health. J is TRBJ1-4 and V is TRBV23-1; D gene uncertain. TRBV23-1 is an ORF, with its function uncertain. The material was peripheral blood, obtained on day 0 of AZD1222 vaccination. This chain's CDR3 is CARGMATNEKLFF. CDR3 DNA: TGCGCCAGGGGAATGGCAACTAATGAAAAACTGTTTTTT.